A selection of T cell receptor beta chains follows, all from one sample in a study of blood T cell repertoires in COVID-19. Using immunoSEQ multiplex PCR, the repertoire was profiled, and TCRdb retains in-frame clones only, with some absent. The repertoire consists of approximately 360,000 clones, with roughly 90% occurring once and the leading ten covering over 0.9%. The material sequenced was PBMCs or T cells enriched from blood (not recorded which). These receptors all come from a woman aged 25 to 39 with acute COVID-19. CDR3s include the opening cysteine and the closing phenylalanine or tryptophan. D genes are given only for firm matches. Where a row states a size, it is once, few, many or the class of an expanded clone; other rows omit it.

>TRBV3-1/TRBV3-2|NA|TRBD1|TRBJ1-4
CASSPGTGGEKLFF
TGTGCCAGCAGTCCGGGGACAGGGGGTGAAAAACTGTTTTTT
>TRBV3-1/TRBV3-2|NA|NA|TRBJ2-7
CASSLRYRGEQYF
TGTGCCAGCAGTCTTCGTTATCGGGGCGAGCAGTACTTC
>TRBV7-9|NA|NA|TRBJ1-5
CASSQSWEAAPQHF
TGTGCCAGCAGCCAAAGCTGGGAGGCAGCGCCCCAGCATTTT
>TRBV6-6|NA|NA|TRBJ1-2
CASSRPPGDPNYGYTF
TGTGCCAGCAGTCGACCCCCAGGCGACCCTAACTATGGCTACACCTTC
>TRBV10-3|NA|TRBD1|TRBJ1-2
CAIRPGQGTRRDGYTF
TGTGCCATCAGGCCGGGACAGGGAACGAGAAGAGATGGCTACACCTTC
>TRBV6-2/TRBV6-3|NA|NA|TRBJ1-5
CASSTGNHNQPQHF
TGTGCCAGCAGCACCGGGAATCACAATCAGCCCCAGCATTTT
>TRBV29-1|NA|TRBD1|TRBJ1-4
CSVLETGEKLFF
TGCAGCGTCCTAGAGACAGGGGAAAAACTGTTTTTT
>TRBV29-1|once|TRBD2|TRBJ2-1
CSALSGGARNEQFF
TGCAGCGCCCTCAGCGGGGGGGCTCGGAATGAGCAGTTCTTC
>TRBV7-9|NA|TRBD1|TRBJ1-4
CASSFGQGANEKLFF
TGTGCCAGCAGCTTCGGGCAGGGGGCTAATGAAAAACTGTTTTTT
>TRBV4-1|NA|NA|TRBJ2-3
CASSPGDRGTDTQYF
TGCGCCAGCAGCCCGGGTGACCGAGGCACAGATACGCAGTATTTT
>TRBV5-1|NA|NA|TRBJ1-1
CASSLYQGNTEAFF
TGCGCCAGCAGCTTGTACCAGGGTAACACTGAAGCTTTCTTT
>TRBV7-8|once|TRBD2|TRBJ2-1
CASSLGITGRGGRTYNEQFF
TGTGCCAGCAGCTTAGGGATCACAGGGCGGGGGGGCCGGACCTACAATGAGCAGTTCTTC
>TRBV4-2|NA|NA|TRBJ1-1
CASSQEPGTSNTEAFF
TGTGCCAGCAGCCAAGAACCCGGGACTTCGAACACTGAAGCTTTCTTT
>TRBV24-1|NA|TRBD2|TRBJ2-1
CATSARPGLADNEQFF
TGTGCCACCAGTGCCAGACCGGGACTAGCAGACAATGAGCAGTTCTTC